This T cell receptor beta chain is drawn from a study of blood T cell repertoires in COVID-19. Study-wide context: Whether acute or convalescent, the COVID-19 samples came from the United States, Italy and Spain.

Original methodology: Estimation of nucleated cell counts relied on the amplification of reference gene primers. Assay: immunoSEQ multiplex PCR; the TCRdb copy retains only in-frame clones and omits some. V and J calls and clone size come straight from that table; D and trimming were deduced from the DNA. The sample yields about 48,000 clones, just over 85% seen once. Germline V gene lookup returns CDR1 SGHNT and CDR2 YYREEE (reference sequence). The V and J ends lost 6 bases and 2 bases respectively, with 21 bases between them. The CDR3 loop spans 16 amino acids. The TCR sequence derives from an elderly woman with acute or convalescent COVID-19. The sample taken for sequencing was peripheral blood. This chain connects TRBV5-4 to TRBJ2-7; no definite D call. CDR3 sequence: CASTPSTTIQPYEQYF. The CDR3 DNA is TGTGCCAGCACCCCTTCGACGACAATCCAACCCTACGAGCAGTACTTC.